This is a list of T cell receptor beta chains from one sample in a study of glioma-infiltrating T cells. TCRdb reprocessed the multiplex PCR reads with MiXCR, giving one entry per CDR3 protein. The table shows a few hundred thousand distinct CDR3 sequences, with more than 35% occurring only once. Sequencing input: glioma tissue, nonneoplastic brain tissue, or PBMCs (not recorded which). These receptors were obtained from a human donor with low-grade glioma or glioblastoma, undergoing nonglioma brain surgery, or in good health (not recorded which). The CDR3 runs from the conserved cysteine through the conserved F or W. The D gene is left open where the match is weak. Rows give clone size only sometimes, using once, few, many, or a class for an expanded clone.

size,J,D,V,DNA,CDR3
NA,TRBJ2-5,TRBD2,TRBV20-1,TGCAGTGCTGCCCCGCCCTGGACTAGCGGGAGAGCAGAGACCCAGTACTTC,CSAAPPWTSGRAETQYF
many,TRBJ2-7,NA,TRBV27,TGTGCCAGCAGTCCGATCATAGGGACCTACGAGCAGTACTTC,CASSPIIGTYEQYF
few,TRBJ1-5,NA,TRBV28,TGTGCCAGCAGTGGACCCCACCGGCAGCCCCAGCATTTT,CASSGPHRQPQHF
few,TRBJ2-1,NA,TRBV24-1,TGTGCCACCAGTGATCCCGGACTTACCCTTGGGCAGTTCTTC,CATSDPGLTLGQFF
NA,TRBJ2-1,TRBD2,TRBV28,TGTGCCAGCAGTTCCCCCCGGACTAGCGGGAGTACTCAGCAGTTCTTC,CASSSPRTSGSTQQFF
once,TRBJ1-6,TRBD1,TRBV28,TGTGCCAGCAGACCCGACACAGGGGTGACGGGGAATAATTCACCCCTCCACTTT,CASRPDTGVTGNNSPLHF
once,TRBJ1-6,NA,TRBV7-7,TGTGCCAGCAGCTCGGGGGGCGCGAATTCACCCCTCCACTTT,CASSSGGANSPLHF
NA,TRBJ2-1,NA,TRBV7-2,TGTGCCAGCAGCTTAGGGGTCCCAGCTGCTCCCAATGAGCAGTTCTTC,CASSLGVPAAPNEQFF
NA,TRBJ2-3,NA,TRBV20-1,TGCAGTGCTAGACCCCGCGGAGATACGCAGTATTTT,CSARPRGDTQYF
few,TRBJ2-7,NA,TRBV20-1,TGCAGTGCGCCGTTTGATTGGGCCCCAAGGGAGCAGTACTTC,CSAPFDWAPREQYF
NA,TRBJ1-3,NA,TRBV7-9,TGTGCCAGCAGCTTAGCGATCACAGCCTCTGGAAACACCATATATTTT,CASSLAITASGNTIYF
few,TRBJ2-1,NA,TRBV4-3,TGCGCCAGCAGCCTTGAAAACCGGGACCCTTACAATGAGCAGTTCTTC,CASSLENRDPYNEQFF
NA,TRBJ2-1,TRBD2,TRBV11-1,TGTGCCAGCAGCTTAGCGGAGCGGGAGTTCAATGAGCAGTTCTTC,CASSLAEREFNEQFF
NA,TRBJ2-5,TRBD1,TRBV24-1,TGTGCCACCAGTGATGCACAGGGGAACCAAGAGACCCAGTACTTC,CATSDAQGNQETQYF
many,TRBJ2-3,NA,TRBV7-3,TGTGCCAGCAGTTCGTCCGGCGGGAGCACAGATACGCAGTATTTT,CASSSSGGSTDTQYF
NA,TRBJ2-7,NA,TRBV7-9,TGTGCCAGCAGCTTAGTGGACAGACCAACTACCGACGAGCAGTACTTC,CASSLVDRPTTDEQYF
many,TRBJ1-1,NA,TRBV7-2,TGTGCCAGCAGCCGGATAGACAGATACACTGAAGCTTTCTTT,CASSRIDRYTEAFF
NA,TRBJ2-7,NA,TRBV3-1,TGTGCCAGCAGCCAAGGACTAGACCCCTACGAGCAGTACTTC,CASSQGLDPYEQYF
once,TRBJ2-1,NA,TRBV5-6,TGTGCCAGCAACAAAATAGGGAATGAGCAGTTCTTC,CASNKIGNEQFF
NA,TRBJ2-7,NA,TRBV20-1,TGCAGTGCTAGTTTGGGGTGGGAAGCCTCCGAGCAGTACTTC,CSASLGWEASEQYF
many,TRBJ1-2,TRBD1,TRBV6-6,TGTGCCAGCAGTTCTAGACCCGACAGGGTAGGGTATGGCTACACCTTC,CASSSRPDRVGYGYTF
many,TRBJ1-1,NA,TRBV27,TGTGCCAGCAGTTTAGGAGACCCCCGGGACACTGAAGCTTTCTTT,CASSLGDPRDTEAFF
many,TRBJ2-7,NA,TRBV15,TGTGCCACCAGCAGAGAACAGGCCACCTCCTACGAGCAGTACTTC,CATSREQATSYEQYF
NA,TRBJ1-2,NA,TRBV2,TGTGCCAGCAGTACCTCCCCTAACTATGGCTACACCTTC,CASSTSPNYGYTF
NA,TRBJ2-7,NA,TRBV20-1,TGCAGTGCTCTGGGACCGACGTCCTCCTACGAGCAGTACTTC,CSALGPTSSYEQYF
few,TRBJ2-1,TRBD2,TRBV5-1,TGCGCCAGCAGCCCCTCCGGGACTAGCGGAACTACGCCGTTCTTC,CASSPSGTSGTTPFF
NA,TRBJ2-7,TRBD2,TRBV11-1,TGTGCCAGCAGCCCGTGGACTAGCAACTACGAGCAGTACTTC,CASSPWTSNYEQYF
NA,TRBJ2-5,TRBD1,TRBV27,TGTGCCAGCAGCGCCAATACCGGGACAGCCGAAGAGACCCAGTACTTC,CASSANTGTAEETQYF
NA,TRBJ2-7,TRBD2,TRBV20-1,TGCAGTGCTAGTTTTTCTCGTCGACTAGCGGCGACCTACGAGCAGTACTTC,CSASFSRRLAATYEQYF